This T cell receptor (beta chain) was captured by sequencing in a study of blood T cell repertoires in COVID-19. In the study overall: PBMCs, B-cell-depleted T cells, or T cells were the source of the cDNA or gDNA that made up the material.

The repertoire was sequenced with immunoSEQ multiplex PCR; TCRdb's copy has only in-frame clones and lacks some. The sample has about 120,000 clones; 60% to 85% are singletons. The CDR3 loop spans 13 amino acids. Trimming removed 6 bases from V and 5 bases from J, with 11 bases in between. Germline V gene sequence: CDR1 MDHEN, CDR2 SYDVKM. The V call is TRBV28, the J call TRBJ1-5; D possibly corresponds to TRBD1 (5 bases). The sequenced sample was peripheral blood. The receptor was isolated from a man between 65 and 85 years old with acute or convalescent COVID-19. The CDR3 DNA reads as TGTGCCAGCAGGACCAGGGAAGATCAGCCCCAGCATTTT. This gives the protein CASRTREDQPQHF.